One and the same sample provided the 12 T cell receptor beta chains below, sequenced in a study of CD8+ T cells in alopecia areata. Treatment defined: oral pan-JAK inhibitor, 5-10 mg twice daily. In each case, RNA was isolated and then reverse transcribed into cDNA as the sequencing template. Using immunoSEQ multiplex PCR, the repertoire was profiled, and TCRdb retains in-frame clones only, with some absent. This sample has 90,000 to 150,000 clones; around 53% occur once, and the top ten carry 0.46%. Sample: CD4+ T cells sorted from blood, taken at week 4, from a patient treated with tofacitinib. These receptors originate from a human donor with alopecia areata.

The chain employs TRBV29-1 and TRBJ2-7; TRBD2 agrees at 11 bases. Trimming cost V 6 bases and J 2 bases; bases outside gene matches: 3. The CDR3 covers 13 residues. Looked up from germline, CDR1 is SQVTM and CDR2 is ANQGSEA. The CDR3 DNA follows: TGCAGCGTCGCTAGCGGGAGGACCTACGAGCAGTACTTC. Translation: CSVASGRTYEQYF.

J is TRBJ2-7 and V is TRBV29-1, with TRBD2 matching over 8 bases. Trimming cost V 6 bases and J 8 bases; bases outside gene matches: 12. This CDR3 comprises 13 residues. Germline V gives CDR1 SQVTM, CDR2 ANQGSEA. This chain's CDR3 is CSVLEGTRSQQYF. The CDR3 bases are TGCAGCGTCCTCGAAGGGACTAGATCCCAGCAGTACTTC.

In this sample, this clone turned up a few times. V and J are TRBV30 and TRBJ1-1, with D unclear. The CDR3 is 14 amino acids. Germline CDR1 GTSNPN, CDR2 SVGIG (reference sequence). Between the trimmed V and J ends, which lost 1 base and 0 bases, there was a span of 9 bases. CDR3 protein: CAWSDQPMNTEAFF. In DNA form, the CDR3 reads TGTGCCTGGAGTGACCAGCCTATGAACACTGAAGCTTTCTTT.

On this clone: Other DNA sequences in this sample translate to the same CDR3. The chain combines TRBV30 with TRBJ2-6; 8 nucleotides align to TRBD2. Germline CDR1 reads GTSNPN; CDR2 reads SVGIG (reference sequence). The trim removed 2 bases at V and 0 bases at J, leaving 0 bases unmatched. This CDR3 is built from 15 residues. CDR3 sequence reads: CAWSSGGSGANVLTF. CDR3 nucleotide sequence: TGTGCCTGGAGTAGCGGGGGCTCTGGGGCCAACGTCCTGACTTTC.

This clone was observed a handful of times. The rearrangement uses TRBV11-2 and TRBJ2-1; D remains unclear. The length of the CDR3 is 13 residues. Per germline, CDR1 SGHAT and CDR2 FQNNGV. Trimming cost V 5 bases and J 5 bases, with 10 bases left between them. For the CDR3, the DNA is TGTGCCAGCAGCCACGTCTGGAACAATGAGCAGTTCTTC. Translating it yields CASSHVWNNEQFF.

V usage is TRBV6-5 and J usage is TRBJ2-5, with 7 bases aligning to TRBD1. CDR1 is MNHEY and CDR2 is SVGAGI in the germline V gene. The J segment lost 1 base and the V segment lost 5 bases, leaving 7 bases of the junction unmatched. This CDR3 comprises 15 residues. CDR3: CASSPHRDSQETQYF. CDR3 DNA sequence: TGTGCCAGCAGTCCCCACCGGGACAGCCAAGAGACCCAGTACTTC.

The V call is TRBV30, the J call TRBJ2-2, with a tentative D call TRBD2 (5 bases). The V gene's germline CDR1 is GTSNPN and CDR2 SVGIG (reference sequence). The CDR3 contains 14 residues. V dropped 1 base and J dropped 1 base, with 7 bases sitting between them. The CDR3 reads CAWSGTWNTGELFF. In DNA, the CDR3 is TGTGCCTGGAGTGGGACTTGGAACACCGGGGAGCTGTTTTTT.

Of note for this clone: A junction end diverges from the germline sequence, so it may reflect a read error. The V gene is TRBV5-1, the J gene TRBJ2-3; D gene unclear. CDR1 SGHRS and CDR2 YFSETQ come from the germline V gene. The CDR3 contains 13 residues. CDR3 sequence: CASSPAYTDTQCF. The CDR3 DNA reads TGCGCCAGCAGCCCCGCCTACACAGATACGCAGTGTTTT.

J is TRBJ2-1 and V is TRBV7-9, with D possibly being TRBD2 (6 bases). The V end was cut by 3 bases, the J end by 7 bases, with 16 bases between. The CDR3 extends over 15 amino acids. Germline assignment: CDR1 SEHNR and CDR2 FQNEAQ (reference sequence). CDR3: CASSFGGAAGNEQFF. The CDR3 DNA follows: TGTGCCAGCAGCTTCGGAGGGGCGGCGGGGAATGAGCAGTTCTTC.

V usage is TRBV28 and J usage is TRBJ1-2; 8 bases are a match to TRBD1. Germline loops: CDR1 MDHEN, CDR2 SYDVKM. V lost 6 bases and J lost 4; bases outside the gene matches: 4. The CDR3 is 13 residues long. CDR3 region: CASRADRAYGYTF. The DNA for the CDR3 is TGTGCCAGCAGAGCGGACAGGGCCTATGGCTACACCTTC.

CDR3 bases: TGTGCCAGCAGCTTGAACAGTAGCAATCAGCCCCAGCATTTT. Translated, it gives CASSLNSSNQPQHF. The chain carries TRBV5-4 and TRBJ1-5; D gene unclear. The CDR3 runs 14 residues. The germline gives CDR1 SGHNT, CDR2 YYREEE (reference sequence). Trimming cost V 1 base and J 0 bases, with 5 bases left between them.

The table lists this clone with a count of one. The V gene is TRBV30, the J gene TRBJ2-7; 7 bases match TRBD1. Germline-derived CDR1 and CDR2 are GTSNPN and SVGIG (reference sequence). The trim removed 8 bases at V and 3 bases at J, leaving 4 bases unmatched. This CDR3 is built from 11 residues. The CDR3 DNA follows: TGTGCCGGACAGGAATACTACGAGCAGTACTTC. Translated: CAGQEYYEQYF.